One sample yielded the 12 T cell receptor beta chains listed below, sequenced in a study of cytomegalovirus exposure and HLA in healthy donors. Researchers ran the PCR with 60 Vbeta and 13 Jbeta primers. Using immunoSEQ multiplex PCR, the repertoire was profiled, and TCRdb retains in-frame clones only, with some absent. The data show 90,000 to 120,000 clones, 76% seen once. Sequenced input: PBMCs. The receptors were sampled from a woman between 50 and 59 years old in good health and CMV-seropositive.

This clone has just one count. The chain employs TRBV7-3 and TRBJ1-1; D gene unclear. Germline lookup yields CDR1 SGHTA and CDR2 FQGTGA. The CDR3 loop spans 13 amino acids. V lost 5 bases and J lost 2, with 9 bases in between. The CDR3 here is CASSLSINTEAFF. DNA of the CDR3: TGTGCCAGCAGCCTAAGTATCAACACTGAAGCTTTCTTT.

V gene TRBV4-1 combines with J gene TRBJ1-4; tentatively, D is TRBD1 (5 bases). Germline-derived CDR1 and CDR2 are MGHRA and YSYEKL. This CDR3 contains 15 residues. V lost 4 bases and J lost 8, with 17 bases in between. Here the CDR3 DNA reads TGCGCCAGCAGCCCCCTCGTGGGGGGTGGAGAAAAACTGTTTTTT. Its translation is CASSPLVGGGEKLFF.

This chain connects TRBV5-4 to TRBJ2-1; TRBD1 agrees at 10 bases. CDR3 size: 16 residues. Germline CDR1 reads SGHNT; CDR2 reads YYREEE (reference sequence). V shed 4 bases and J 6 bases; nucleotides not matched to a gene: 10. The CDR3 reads CASSGTGTGVFNEQFF. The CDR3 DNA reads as TGTGCCAGCAGCGGAACCGGGACAGGGGTTTTCAATGAGCAGTTCTTC.

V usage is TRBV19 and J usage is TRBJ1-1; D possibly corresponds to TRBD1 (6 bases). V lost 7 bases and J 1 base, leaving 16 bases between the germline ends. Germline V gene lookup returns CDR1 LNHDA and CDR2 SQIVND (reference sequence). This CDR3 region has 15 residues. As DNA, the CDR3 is TGTGCCAGTACATATACAGGGTCGCCGAACACTGAAGCTTTCTTT. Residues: CASTYTGSPNTEAFF. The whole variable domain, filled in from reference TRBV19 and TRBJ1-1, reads DGGITQSPKYLFRKEGQNVTLSCEQNLNHDAMYWYRQDPGQGLRLIYYSQIVNDFQKGDIAEGYSVSREKKESFPLTVTSAQKNPTAFYLCASTYTGSPNTEAFFGQGTRLTVV.

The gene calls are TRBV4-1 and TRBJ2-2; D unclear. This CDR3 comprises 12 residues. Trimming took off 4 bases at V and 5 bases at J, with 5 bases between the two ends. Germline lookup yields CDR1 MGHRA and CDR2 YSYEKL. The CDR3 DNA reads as TGCGCCAGCAGCCCCCAGACCGGGGAGCTGTTTTTT. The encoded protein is CASSPQTGELFF.

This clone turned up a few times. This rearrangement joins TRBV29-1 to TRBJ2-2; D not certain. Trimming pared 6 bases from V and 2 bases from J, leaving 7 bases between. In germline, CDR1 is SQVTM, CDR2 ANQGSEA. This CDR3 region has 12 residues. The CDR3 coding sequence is TGCAGCGTGTCCAGTAACACCGGGGAGCTGTTTTTT. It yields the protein CSVSSNTGELFF.

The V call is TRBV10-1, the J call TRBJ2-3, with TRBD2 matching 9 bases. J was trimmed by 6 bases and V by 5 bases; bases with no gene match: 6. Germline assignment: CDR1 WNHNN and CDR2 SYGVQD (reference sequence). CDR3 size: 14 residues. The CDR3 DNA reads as TGCGCCAGCAGTTTAAGCGGGAGGCAGGATACGCAGTATTTT. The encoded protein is CASSLSGRQDTQYF.

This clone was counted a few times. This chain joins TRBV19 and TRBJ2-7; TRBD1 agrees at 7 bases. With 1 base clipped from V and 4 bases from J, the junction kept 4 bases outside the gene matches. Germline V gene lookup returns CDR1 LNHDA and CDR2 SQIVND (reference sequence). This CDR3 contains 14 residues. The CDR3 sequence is CASSIGQGAYEQYF. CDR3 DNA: TGTGCCAGTAGTATAGGACAGGGAGCGTACGAGCAGTACTTC.

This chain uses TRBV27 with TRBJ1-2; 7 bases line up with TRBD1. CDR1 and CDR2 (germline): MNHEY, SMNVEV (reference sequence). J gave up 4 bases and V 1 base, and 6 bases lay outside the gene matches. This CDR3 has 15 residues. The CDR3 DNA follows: TGTGCCAGCAGTTTATACCCCGACAGGGTCTATGGCTACACCTTC. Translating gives CASSLYPDRVYGYTF.

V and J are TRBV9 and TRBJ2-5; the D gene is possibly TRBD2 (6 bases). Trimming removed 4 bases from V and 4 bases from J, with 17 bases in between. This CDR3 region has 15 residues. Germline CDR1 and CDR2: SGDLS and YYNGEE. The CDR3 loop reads CASSLSGLEGETQYF. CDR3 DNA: TGTGCCAGCAGCCTGAGCGGGCTTGAAGGAGAGACCCAGTACTTC.

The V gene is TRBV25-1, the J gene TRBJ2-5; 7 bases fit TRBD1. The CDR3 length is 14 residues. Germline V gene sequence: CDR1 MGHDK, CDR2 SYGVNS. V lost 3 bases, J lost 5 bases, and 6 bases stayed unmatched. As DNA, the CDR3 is TGTGCCAGCAGTGAGGCAGGGGGTCGTGAGACCCAGTACTTC. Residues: CASSEAGGRETQYF.

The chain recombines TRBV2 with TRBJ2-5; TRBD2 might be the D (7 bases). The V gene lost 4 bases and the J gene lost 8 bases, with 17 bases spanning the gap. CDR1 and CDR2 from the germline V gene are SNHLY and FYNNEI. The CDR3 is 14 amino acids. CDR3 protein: CASSVGRGAYTQYF. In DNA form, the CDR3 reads TGTGCCAGCAGTGTGGGGAGGGGGGCGTACACCCAGTACTTC.